The clone carrying this TCR beta chain was observed a single time. Its antigen is undetermined. Additional DNA sequences in this sample encode the identical CDR3. The sample originates from a study of T cell responses to AZD1222 COVID-19 vaccine. General study results and limits: Most donors were white British and more were female, and clonal diversity was possibly underestimated.

The assay was immunoSEQ multiplex PCR, and TCRdb's table has in-frame clones only and misses some. The profile covers 180,000 or so clones, with 80% to 95% appearing a single time and less than 1.2% taken by the ten largest. This specimen consisted of peripheral blood, obtained 28 days after the second AZD1222 dose. The clonotype was recovered from an adult who received the AZD1222 COVID-19 vaccine.

CDR3 region: CASSPGAGGPQAGTQYF. Here the CDR3 DNA reads TGTGCCAGCAGCCCCGGAGCGGGGGGCCCCCAGGCAGGTACACAGTATTTT. The chain combines TRBV4-2 with TRBJ2-3; the match to TRBD2 covers 9 bases. This CDR3 contains 17 residues. Unmatched junction bases numbered 20, after V lost 4 bases and J lost 12 bases. Germline CDR1 LGHNA, CDR2 YNFKEQ.